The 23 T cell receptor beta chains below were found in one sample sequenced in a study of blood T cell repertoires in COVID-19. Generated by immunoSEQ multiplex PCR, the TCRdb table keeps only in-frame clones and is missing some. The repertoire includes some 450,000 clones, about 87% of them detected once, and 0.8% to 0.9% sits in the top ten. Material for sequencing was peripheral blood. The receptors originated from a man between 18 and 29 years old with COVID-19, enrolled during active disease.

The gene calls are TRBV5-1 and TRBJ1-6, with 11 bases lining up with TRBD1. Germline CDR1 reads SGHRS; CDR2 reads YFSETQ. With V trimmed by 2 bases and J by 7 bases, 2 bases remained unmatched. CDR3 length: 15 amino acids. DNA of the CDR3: TGCGCCAGCAGCTTCAGGGACAGGGGGAATTCACCCCTCCACTTT. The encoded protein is CASSFRDRGNSPLHF.

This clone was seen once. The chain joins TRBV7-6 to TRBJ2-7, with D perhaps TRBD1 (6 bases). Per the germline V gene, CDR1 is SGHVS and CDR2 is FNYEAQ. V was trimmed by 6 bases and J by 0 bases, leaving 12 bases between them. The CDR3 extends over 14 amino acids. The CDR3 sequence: CASSESGASYEQYF. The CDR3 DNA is TGTGCCAGCAGTGAGTCAGGGGCCTCCTACGAGCAGTACTTC.

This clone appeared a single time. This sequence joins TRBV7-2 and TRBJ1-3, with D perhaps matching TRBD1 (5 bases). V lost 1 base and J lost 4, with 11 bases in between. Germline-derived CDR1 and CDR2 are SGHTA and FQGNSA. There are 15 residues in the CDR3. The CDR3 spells CASSLDIGAGNTIYF. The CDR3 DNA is TGTGCCAGCAGCTTAGATATAGGGGCAGGAAACACCATATATTTT.

CDR3 region: CASSLRDREADTQYF. The CDR3 DNA sequence: TGTGCCAGCAGCCTTCGGGACAGGGAGGCAGATACGCAGTATTTT. The V and J genes are TRBV13 and TRBJ2-3; TRBD1 matches 9 bases. The ends lost 5 bases at V and 4 bases at J; junction bases unmatched: 7. In germline, CDR1 is PRHDT, CDR2 FYEKMQ (reference sequence). The CDR3 length is 15 residues. The entire variable domain, with the rest obtained from reference TRBV13 and TRBJ2-3, is as follows: AAGVIQSPRHLIKEKRETATLKCYPIPRHDTVYWYQQGPGQDPQFLISFYEKMQSDKGSIPDRFSAQQFSDYHSELNMSSLELGDSALYFCASSLRDREADTQYFGPGTRLTVL.

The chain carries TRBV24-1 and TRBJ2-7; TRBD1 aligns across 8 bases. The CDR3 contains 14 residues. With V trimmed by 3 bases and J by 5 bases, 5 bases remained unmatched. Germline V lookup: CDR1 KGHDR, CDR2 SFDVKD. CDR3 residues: CATSDGDRINEQYF. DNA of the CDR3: TGTGCCACCAGTGATGGGGACAGGATCAACGAGCAGTACTTC.

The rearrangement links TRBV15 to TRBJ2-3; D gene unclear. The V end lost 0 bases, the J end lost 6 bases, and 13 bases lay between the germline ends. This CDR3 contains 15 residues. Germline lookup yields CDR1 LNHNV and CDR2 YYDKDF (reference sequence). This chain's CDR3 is CATSRDLSSWDTQYF. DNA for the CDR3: TGTGCCACCAGCAGAGACCTAAGTTCTTGGGATACGCAGTATTTT.

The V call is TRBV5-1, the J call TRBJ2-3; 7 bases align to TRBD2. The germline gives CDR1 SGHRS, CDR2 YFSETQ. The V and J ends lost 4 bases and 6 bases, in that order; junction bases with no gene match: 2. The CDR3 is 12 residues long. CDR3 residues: CASSKGGDTQYF. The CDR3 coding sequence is TGCGCCAGCAGCAAGGGAGGGGATACGCAGTATTTT.

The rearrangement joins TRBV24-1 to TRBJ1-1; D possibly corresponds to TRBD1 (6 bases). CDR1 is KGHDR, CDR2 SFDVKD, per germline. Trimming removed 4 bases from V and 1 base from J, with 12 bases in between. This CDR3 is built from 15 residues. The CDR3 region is CATSDAGTPNTEAFF. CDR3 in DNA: TGTGCCACCAGTGACGCCGGGACACCGAACACTGAAGCTTTCTTT.

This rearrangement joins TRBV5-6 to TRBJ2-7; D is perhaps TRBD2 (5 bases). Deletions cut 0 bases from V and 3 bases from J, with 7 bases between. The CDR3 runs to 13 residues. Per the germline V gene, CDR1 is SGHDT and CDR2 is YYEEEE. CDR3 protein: CASSLGEGYEQYF. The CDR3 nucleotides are TGTGCCAGCAGCTTGGGAGAGGGCTACGAGCAGTACTTC.

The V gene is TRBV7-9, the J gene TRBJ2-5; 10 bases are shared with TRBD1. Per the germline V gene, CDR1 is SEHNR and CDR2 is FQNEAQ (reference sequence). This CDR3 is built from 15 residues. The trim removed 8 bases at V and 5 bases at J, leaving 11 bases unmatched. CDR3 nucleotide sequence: TGTGCCAGCCAACCCGGGACAGGGGTTTTGGAGACCCAGTACTTC. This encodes CASQPGTGVLETQYF.

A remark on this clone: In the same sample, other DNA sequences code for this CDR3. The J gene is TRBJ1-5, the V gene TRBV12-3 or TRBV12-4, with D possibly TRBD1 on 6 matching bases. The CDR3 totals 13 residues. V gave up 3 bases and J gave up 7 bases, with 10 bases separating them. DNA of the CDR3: TGTGCCAGCAGTTTCAGGGGCGGACAGCCCCAGCATTTT. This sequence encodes CASSFRGGQPQHF.

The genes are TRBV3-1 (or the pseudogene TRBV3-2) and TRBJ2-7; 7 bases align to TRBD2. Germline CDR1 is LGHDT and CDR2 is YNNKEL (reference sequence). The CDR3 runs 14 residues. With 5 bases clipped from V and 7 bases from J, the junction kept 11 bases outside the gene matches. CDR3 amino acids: CASSLLAQGEEQYF. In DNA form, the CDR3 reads TGTGCCAGCAGCTTACTAGCGCAAGGGGAGGAGCAGTACTTC.

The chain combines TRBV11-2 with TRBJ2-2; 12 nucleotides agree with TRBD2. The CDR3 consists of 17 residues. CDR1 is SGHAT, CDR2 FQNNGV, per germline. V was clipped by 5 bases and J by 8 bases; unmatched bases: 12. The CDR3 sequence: CASSRRLLAGGIGELFF. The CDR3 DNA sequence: TGTGCCAGCAGCCGACGACTACTAGCGGGAGGTATAGGGGAGCTGTTTTTT. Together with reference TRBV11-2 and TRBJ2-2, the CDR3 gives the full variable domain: EAGVAQSPRYKIIEKRQSVAFWCNPISGHATLYWYQQILGQGPKLLIQFQNNGVVDDSQLPKDRFSAERLKGVDSTLKIQPAKLEDSAVYLCASSRRLLAGGIGELFFGEGSRLTVL.

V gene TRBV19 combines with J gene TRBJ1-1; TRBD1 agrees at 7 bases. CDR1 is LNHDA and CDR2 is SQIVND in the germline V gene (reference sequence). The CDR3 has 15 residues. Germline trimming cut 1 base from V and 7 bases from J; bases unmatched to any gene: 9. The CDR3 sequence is CASSIGKQGRGEAFF. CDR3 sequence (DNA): TGTGCCAGTAGTATAGGCAAACAGGGGAGAGGTGAAGCTTTCTTT. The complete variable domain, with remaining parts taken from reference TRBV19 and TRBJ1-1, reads DGGITQSPKYLFRKEGQNVTLSCEQNLNHDAMYWYRQDPGQGLRLIYYSQIVNDFQKGDIAEGYSVSREKKESFPLTVTSAQKNPTAFYLCASSIGKQGRGEAFFGQGTRLTVV.

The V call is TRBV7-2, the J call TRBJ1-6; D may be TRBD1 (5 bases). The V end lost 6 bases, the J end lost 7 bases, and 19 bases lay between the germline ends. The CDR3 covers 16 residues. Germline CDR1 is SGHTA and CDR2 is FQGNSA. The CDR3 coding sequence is TGTGCCAGCAGACTACAGGAGAGGTCCTCCAATTCACCCCTCCACTTT. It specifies CASRLQERSSNSPLHF.

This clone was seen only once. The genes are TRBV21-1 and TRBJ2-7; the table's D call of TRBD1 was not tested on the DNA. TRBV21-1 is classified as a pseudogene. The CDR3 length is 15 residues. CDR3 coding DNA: TGTGCCAGCAGCAAAATGGGGGACAGGGTCTACGAGCAGTACTTC. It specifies CASSKMGDRVYEQYF.

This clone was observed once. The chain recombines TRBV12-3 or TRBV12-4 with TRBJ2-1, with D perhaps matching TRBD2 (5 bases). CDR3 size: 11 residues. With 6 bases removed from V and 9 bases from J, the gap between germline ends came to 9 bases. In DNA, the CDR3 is TGTGCCAGCAGCCAGGCGGGTGAGCAGTTCTTC. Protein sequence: CASSQAGEQFF.

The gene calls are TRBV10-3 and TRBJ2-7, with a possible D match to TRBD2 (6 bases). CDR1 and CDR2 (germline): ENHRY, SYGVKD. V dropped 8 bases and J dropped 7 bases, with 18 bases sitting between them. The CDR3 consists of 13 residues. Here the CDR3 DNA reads TGTGCCATCCAACAAGGGTCGGGGAGGGAGCAGTACTTC. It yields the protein CAIQQGSGREQYF.

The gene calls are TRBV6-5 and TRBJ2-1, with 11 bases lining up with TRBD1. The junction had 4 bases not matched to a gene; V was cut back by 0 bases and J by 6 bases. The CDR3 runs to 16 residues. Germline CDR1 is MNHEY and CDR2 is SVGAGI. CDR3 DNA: TGTGCCAGCAGTTACTCCGGGACAGGGGGAATCAATGAGCAGTTCTTC. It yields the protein CASSYSGTGGINEQFF.

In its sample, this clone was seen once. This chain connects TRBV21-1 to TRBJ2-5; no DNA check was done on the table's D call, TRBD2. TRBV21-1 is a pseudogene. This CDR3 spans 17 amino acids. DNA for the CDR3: TGTGCCAGCAGCAACAACTCCGGGACTAGCGGGCAAGAGACCCAGTACTTC. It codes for CASSNNSGTSGQETQYF.

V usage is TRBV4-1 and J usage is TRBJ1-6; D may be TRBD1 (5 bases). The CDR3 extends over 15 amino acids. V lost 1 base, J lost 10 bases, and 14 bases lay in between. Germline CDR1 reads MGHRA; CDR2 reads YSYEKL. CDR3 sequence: CASSQVHVGPSPLHF. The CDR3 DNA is TGCGCCAGCAGCCAAGTCCACGTGGGGCCATCACCCCTCCACTTT.

The CDR3 DNA follows: TGTGCCAGCAGCTTGGGCGGGGGGGCCCAAGAGACCCAGTACTTC. It codes for CASSLGGGAQETQYF. The gene calls are TRBV5-4 and TRBJ2-5, with 9 nucleotides matching TRBD2. The CDR3 has 15 residues. CDR1 SGHNT and CDR2 YYREEE come from the germline V gene (reference sequence). The V and J ends lost 0 bases and 1 base, in that order; junction bases with no gene match: 1.

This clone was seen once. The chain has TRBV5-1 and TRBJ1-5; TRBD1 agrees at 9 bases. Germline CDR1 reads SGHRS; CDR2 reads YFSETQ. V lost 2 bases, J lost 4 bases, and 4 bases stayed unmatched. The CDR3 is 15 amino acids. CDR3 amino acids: CASSFGDRENQPQHF. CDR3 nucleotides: TGCGCCAGCAGCTTCGGGGACAGGGAGAATCAGCCCCAGCATTTT.